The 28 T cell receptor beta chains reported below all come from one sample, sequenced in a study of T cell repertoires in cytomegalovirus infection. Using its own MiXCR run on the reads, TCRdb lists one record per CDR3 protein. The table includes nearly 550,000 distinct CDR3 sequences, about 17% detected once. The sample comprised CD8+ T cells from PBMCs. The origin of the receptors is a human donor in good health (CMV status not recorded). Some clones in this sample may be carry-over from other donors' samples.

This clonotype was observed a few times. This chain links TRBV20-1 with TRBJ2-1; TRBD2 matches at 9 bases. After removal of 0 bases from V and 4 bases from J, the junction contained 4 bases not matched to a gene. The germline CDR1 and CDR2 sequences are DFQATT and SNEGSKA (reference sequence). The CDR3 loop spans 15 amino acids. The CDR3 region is CSARDHSGGYNEQFF. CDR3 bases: TGCAGTGCTAGAGATCATAGCGGGGGTTACAATGAGCAGTTCTTC.

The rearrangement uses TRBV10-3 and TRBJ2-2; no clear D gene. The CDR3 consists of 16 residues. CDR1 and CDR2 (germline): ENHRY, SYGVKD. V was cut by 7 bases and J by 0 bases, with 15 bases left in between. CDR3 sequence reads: CAINGKYNANTGELFF. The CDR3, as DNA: TGTGCCATCAATGGAAAATATAACGCGAACACCGGGGAGCTGTTTTTT.

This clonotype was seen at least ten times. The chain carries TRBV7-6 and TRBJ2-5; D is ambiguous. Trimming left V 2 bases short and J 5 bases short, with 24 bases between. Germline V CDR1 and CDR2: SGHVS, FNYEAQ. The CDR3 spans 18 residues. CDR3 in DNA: TGTGCCAGCAGCTTATGGCGGCCTGGAAGGGATTTGGCGGAGACCCAGTACTTC. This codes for CASSLWRPGRDLAETQYF.

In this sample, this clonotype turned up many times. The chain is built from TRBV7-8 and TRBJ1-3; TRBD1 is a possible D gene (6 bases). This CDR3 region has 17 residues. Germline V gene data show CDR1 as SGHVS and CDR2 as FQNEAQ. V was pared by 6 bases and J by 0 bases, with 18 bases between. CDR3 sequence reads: CASRVGGVRGSGNTIYF. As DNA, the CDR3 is TGTGCCAGCAGGGTAGGGGGGGTCCGTGGCTCTGGAAACACCATATATTTT.

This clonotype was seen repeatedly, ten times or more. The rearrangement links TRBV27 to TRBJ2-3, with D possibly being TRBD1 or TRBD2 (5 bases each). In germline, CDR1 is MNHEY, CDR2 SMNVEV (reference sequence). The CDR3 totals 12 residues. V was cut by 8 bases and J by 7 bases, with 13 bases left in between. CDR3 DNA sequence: TGTGCCAGCGGACAAGGGAGTTATACGCAGTATTTT. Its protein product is CASGQGSYTQYF.

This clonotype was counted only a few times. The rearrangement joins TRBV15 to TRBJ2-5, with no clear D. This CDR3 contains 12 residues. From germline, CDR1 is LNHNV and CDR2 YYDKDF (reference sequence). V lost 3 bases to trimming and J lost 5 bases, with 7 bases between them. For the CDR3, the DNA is TGTGCCACCAGCAGGGCCTTGGAGACCCAGTACTTC. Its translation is CATSRALETQYF.

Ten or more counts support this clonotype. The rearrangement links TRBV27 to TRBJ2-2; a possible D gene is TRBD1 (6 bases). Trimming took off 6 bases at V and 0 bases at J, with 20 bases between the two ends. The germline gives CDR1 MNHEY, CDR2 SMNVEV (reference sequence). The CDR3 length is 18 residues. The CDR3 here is CASSPGQLLFSNTGELFF. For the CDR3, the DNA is TGTGCCAGCAGCCCAGGACAGCTACTCTTTTCGAACACCGGGGAGCTGTTTTTT.

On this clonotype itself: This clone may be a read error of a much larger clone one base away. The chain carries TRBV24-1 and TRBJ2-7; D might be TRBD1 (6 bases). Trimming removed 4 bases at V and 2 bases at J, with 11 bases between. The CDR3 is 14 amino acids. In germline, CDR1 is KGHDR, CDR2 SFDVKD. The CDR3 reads CATSEPGTPYEQYF. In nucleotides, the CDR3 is TGTGCCACCAGTGAACCCGGGACACCCTACGAGCAGTACTTC.

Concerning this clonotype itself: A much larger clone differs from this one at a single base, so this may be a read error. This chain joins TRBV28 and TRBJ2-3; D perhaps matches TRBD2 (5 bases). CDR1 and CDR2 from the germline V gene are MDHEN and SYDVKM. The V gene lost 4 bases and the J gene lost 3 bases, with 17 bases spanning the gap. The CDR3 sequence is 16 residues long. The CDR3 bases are TGTGCCAGCAGTTCGGGTGAGAGGGCAGATACAGATACGCAGTATTTT. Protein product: CASSSGERADTDTQYF.

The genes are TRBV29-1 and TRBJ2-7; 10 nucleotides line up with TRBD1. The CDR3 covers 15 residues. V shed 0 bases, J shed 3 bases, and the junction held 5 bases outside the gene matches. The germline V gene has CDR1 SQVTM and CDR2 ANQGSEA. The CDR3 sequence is CSVEDMDRGFYEQYF. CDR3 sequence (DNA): TGCAGCGTTGAAGATATGGACAGGGGGTTCTACGAGCAGTACTTC.

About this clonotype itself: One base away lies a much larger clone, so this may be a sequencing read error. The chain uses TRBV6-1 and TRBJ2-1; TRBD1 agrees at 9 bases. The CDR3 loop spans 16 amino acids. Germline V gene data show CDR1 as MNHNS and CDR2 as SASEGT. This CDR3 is CASRESTGGLMAEQLF. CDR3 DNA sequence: TGTGCCAGCAGGGAAAGTACAGGGGGCCTCATGGCTGAGCAGCTCTTC.

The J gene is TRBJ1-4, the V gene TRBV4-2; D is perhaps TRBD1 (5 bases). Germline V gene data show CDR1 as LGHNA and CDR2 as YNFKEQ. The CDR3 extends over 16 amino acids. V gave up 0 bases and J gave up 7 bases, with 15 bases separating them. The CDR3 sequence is CASSQDGEGRAEKLFF. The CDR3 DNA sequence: TGTGCCAGCAGCCAAGATGGAGAGGGGAGAGCTGAAAAACTGTTTTTT.

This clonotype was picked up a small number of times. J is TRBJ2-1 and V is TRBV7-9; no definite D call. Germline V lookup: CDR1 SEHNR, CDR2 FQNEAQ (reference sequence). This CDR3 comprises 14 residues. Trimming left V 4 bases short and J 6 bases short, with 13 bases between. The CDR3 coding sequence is TGTGCCAGCAGCTGGTCTCCGCAGTTCAATGAGCAGTTCTTC. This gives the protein CASSWSPQFNEQFF.

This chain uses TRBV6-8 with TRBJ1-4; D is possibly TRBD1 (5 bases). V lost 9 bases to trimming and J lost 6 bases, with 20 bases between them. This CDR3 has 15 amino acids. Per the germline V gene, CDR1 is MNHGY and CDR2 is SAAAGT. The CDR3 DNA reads TGTGCCAGAAGTCCTTACAGGTCCGAGGATGAAAAACTGTTTTTT. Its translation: CARSPYRSEDEKLFF.

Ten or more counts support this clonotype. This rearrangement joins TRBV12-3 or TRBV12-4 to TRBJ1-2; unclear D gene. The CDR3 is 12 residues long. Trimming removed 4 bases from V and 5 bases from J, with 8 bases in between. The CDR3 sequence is CASSYAIYGYTF. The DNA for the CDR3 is TGTGCCAGCAGTTACGCGATATATGGCTACACCTTC.

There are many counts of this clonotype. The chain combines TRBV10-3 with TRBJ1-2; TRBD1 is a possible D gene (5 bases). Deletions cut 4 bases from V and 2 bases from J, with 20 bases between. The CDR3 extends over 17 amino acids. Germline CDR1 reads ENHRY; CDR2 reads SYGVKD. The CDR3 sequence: CAISVTPRDGLNYGYTF. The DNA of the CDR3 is TGTGCCATCAGTGTTACCCCCAGGGACGGGTTAAACTATGGCTACACCTTC.

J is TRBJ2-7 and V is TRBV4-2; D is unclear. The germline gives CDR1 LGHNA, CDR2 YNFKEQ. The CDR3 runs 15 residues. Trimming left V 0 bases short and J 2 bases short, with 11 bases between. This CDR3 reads CASSQESASTYEQYF. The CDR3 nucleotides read TGTGCCAGCAGCCAAGAAAGCGCCAGCACCTACGAGCAGTACTTC.

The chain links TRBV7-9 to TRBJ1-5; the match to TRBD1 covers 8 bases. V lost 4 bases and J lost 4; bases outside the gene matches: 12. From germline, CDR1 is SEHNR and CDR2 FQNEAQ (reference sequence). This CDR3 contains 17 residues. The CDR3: CASSSSGRTGTNQPQHF. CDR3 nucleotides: TGTGCCAGCAGCTCCTCGGGGCGGACAGGGACAAATCAGCCCCAGCATTTT.

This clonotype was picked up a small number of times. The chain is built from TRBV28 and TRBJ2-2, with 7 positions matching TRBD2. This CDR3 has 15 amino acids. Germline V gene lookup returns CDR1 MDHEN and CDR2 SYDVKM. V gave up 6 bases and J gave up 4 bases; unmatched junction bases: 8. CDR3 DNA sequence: TGTGCCAGCAGAGGCGGGAGCGGTGGCACCGGGGAGCTGTTTTTT. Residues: CASRGGSGGTGELFF.

In DNA form, the CDR3 reads TGTGCCAGCAGGGGGGACGGTTACAATGAGCAGTTCTTC. Protein: CASRGDGYNEQFF. The chain employs TRBV11-3 and TRBJ2-1; either TRBD1 or TRBD2 may fit D (5 bases each). This CDR3 is 13 amino acids long. V lost 6 bases to trimming and J lost 4 bases, with 10 bases between them. CDR1 and CDR2 (germline): SGHNT, YENEEA.

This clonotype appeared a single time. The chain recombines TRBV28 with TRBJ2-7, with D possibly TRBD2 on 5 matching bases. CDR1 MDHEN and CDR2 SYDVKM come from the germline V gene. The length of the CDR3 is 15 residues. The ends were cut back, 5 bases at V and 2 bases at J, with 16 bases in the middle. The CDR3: CASSPEDLRPYEQYF. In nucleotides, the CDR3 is TGTGCCAGCAGTCCGGAGGATCTGAGACCCTACGAGCAGTACTTC.

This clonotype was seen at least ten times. The CDR3, as DNA: TGTGCCAGCAAGACTTTGGACCGAAGCTTCCAAAAACTGTTTTTT. Translated: CASKTLDRSFQKLFF. The rearrangement links TRBV6-1 to TRBJ1-4; no clear D gene. Trimming shortened V by 7 bases and J by 9 bases, and 21 bases separated the two germline ends. Germline lookup yields CDR1 MNHNS and CDR2 SASEGT. The CDR3 spans 15 residues.

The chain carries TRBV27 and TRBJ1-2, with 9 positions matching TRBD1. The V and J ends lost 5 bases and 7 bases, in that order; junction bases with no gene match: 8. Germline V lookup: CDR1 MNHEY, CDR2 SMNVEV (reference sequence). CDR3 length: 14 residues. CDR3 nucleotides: TGTGCCAGCAGTCCGGAGGACAGGGGAAGTGGCTACACCTTC. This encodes CASSPEDRGSGYTF.

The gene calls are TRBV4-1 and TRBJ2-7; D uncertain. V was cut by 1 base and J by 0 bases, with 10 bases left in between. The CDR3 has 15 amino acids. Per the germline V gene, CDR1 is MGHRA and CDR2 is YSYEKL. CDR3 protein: CASSQVGRSSYEQYF. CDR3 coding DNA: TGCGCCAGCAGCCAAGTAGGACGGAGCTCCTACGAGCAGTACTTC.

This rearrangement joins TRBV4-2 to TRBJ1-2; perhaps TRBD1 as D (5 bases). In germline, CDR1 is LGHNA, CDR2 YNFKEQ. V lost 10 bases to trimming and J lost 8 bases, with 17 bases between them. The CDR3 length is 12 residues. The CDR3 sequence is CATPDSRGGYTF. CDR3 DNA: TGTGCCACCCCGGACTCGCGGGGCGGCTACACCTTC.

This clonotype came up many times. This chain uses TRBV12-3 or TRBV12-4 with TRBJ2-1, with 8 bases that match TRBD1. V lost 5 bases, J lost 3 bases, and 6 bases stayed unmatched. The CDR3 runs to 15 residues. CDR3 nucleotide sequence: TGTGCCAGCAGTCGACCGGGACAGGACTACAATGAGCAGTTCTTC. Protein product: CASSRPGQDYNEQFF.

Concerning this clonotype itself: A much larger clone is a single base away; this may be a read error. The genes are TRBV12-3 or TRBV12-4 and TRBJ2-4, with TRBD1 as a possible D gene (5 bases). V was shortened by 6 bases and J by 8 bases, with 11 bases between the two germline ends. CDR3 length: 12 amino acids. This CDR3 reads CASRGAAYIQYF. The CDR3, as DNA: TGTGCCAGCAGAGGGGCGGCGTACATTCAGTACTTC.

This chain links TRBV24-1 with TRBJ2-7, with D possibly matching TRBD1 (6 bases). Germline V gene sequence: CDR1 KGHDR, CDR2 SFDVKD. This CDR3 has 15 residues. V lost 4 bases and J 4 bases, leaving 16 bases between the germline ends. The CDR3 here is CATSDRSDSGYEQYF. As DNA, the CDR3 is TGTGCCACCAGTGACAGGTCGGACAGCGGATACGAGCAGTACTTC.